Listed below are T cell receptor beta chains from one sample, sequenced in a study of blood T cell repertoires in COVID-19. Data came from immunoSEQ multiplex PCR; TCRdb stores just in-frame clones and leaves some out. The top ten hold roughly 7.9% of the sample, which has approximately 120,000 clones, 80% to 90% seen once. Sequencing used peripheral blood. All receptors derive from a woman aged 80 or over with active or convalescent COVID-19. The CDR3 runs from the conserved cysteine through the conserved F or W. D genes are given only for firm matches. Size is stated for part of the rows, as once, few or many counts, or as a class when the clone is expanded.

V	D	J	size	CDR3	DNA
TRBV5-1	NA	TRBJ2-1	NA	CASSLNRENEQFF	TGCGCCAGCAGCTTGAACAGGGAGAATGAGCAGTTCTTC
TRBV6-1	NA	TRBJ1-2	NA	CASSERTAYGYTF	TGTGCCAGCAGTGAAAGGACAGCCTATGGCTACACCTTC
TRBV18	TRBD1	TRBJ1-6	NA	CASSPATGMNSPLHF	TGTGCCAGCTCACCGGCGACAGGGATGAATTCACCCCTCCACTTT
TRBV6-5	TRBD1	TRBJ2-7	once	CASRRQGAAYEQYF	TGTGCCAGCAGGCGACAGGGGGCGGCCTACGAGCAGTACTTC
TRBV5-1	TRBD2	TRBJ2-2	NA	CASQSGGHSGELFF	TGCGCCAGCCAGTCGGGAGGGCACTCCGGGGAGCTGTTTTTT
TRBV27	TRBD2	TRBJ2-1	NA	CASYGLAGGNEQFF	TGTGCCAGCTACGGACTAGCGGGAGGCAATGAGCAGTTCTTC
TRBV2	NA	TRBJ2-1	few	CASSINSYNEQFF	TGTGCCAGCAGTATCAACTCCTACAATGAGCAGTTCTTC
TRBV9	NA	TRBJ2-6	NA	CASRGTYMAGGSGANVLTF	TGTGCCAGCAGGGGTACTTACATGGCCGGGGGCTCTGGGGCCAACGTCCTGACTTTC
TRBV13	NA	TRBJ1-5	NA	CASSLGGPSNQPQHF	TGTGCCAGCAGCTTGGGGGGGCCGAGCAATCAGCCCCAGCATTTT
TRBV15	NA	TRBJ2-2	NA	CATSRVRDTGELFF	TGTGCCACCAGCAGAGTACGCGATACCGGGGAGCTGTTTTTT
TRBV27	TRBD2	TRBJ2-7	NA	CASSLAGAYEQYF	TGTGCCAGCAGCCTAGCGGGAGCGTACGAGCAGTACTTC
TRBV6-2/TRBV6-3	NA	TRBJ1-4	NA	CASSYSSRTPGQLSSYEKLFF	TGTGCCAGCAGTTACTCCTCCCGGACTCCCGGACAGCTTAGTTCGTACGAAAAACTGTTTTTT
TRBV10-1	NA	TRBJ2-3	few	CASSVPPPAPYTDTQYF	TGCGCCAGCAGCGTCCCCCCCCCAGCGCCCTACACAGATACGCAGTATTTT
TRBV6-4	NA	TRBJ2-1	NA	CASSPTVYNEQFF	TGTGCCAGCAGCCCGACAGTTTACAATGAGCAGTTCTTC
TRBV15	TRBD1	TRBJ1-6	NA	CATSRDLGQGGHSPLHF	TGTGCCACCAGCAGAGATCTGGGACAGGGTGGACATTCACCCCTCCACTTT
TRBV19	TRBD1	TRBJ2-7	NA	CASSIRDRGYEQYF	TGTGCCAGTAGTATCCGGGACAGGGGCTACGAGCAGTACTTC
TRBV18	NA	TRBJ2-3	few	CASSPQSRRWQYF	TGTGCCAGCTCACCTCAATCCCGGCGGTGGCAGTATTTT
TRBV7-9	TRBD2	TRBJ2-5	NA	CASSNPAGGRETQYF	TGTGCCAGCAGCAATCCAGCGGGAGGGCGGGAGACCCAGTACTTC
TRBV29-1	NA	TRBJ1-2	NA	CSAVQGGGYNYGYTF	TGCAGCGCCGTCCAAGGGGGTGGTTATAACTATGGCTACACCTTC
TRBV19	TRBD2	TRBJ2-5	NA	CASSLHLTSGTGTQYF	TGTGCCAGTAGTCTCCACCTTACTAGCGGCACTGGGACCCAGTACTTC
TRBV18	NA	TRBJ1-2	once	CASSTPDSYNYGYTF	TGTGCCAGCTCAACCCCGGACTCATACAACTATGGCTACACCTTC
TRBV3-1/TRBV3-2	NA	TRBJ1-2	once	CASSQIQGYGYTF	TGTGCCAGCAGCCAAATTCAGGGCTATGGCTACACCTTC
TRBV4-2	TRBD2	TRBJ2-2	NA	CASSQVTSEETGELFF	TGTGCCAGCAGCCAAGTGACTAGCGAGGAGACCGGGGAGCTGTTTTTT
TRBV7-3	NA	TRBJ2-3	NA	CASSFQGTRTDTQYF	TGTGCCAGCAGCTTTCAGGGAACCCGCACAGATACGCAGTATTTT
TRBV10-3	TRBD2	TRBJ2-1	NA	CAAHGGGTRGWDEQFF	TGTGCCGCCCACGGGGGAGGGACTAGGGGCTGGGATGAGCAGTTCTTC
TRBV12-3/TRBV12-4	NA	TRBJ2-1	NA	CASSINGGEQFF	TGTGCCAGCTCTATTAACGGGGGTGAGCAGTTCTTC
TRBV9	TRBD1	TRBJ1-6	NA	CASSAHRGQFDSPLHF	TGTGCCAGCAGCGCCCACAGGGGGCAGTTTGATTCACCCCTCCACTTT
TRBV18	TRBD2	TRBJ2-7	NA	CASSPRPSGSYEQYF	TGTGCCAGCTCACCACGGCCTAGCGGGAGCTACGAGCAGTACTTC
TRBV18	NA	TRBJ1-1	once	CASSDIVNGEAFF	TGTGCCAGCTCAGACATCGTAAACGGTGAAGCTTTCTTT
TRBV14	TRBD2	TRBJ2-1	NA	CASSQLAGGAEQFF	TGTGCCAGCAGCCAGCTAGCGGGAGGGGCTGAGCAGTTCTTC
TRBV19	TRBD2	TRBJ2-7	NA	CASQAGPSSYEQYF	TGTGCCAGTCAAGCGGGACCGAGCTCCTACGAGCAGTACTTC
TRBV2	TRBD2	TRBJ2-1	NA	CASSEEVAGGYNEQFF	TGTGCCAGCAGTGAAGAGGTAGCGGGAGGGTACAATGAGCAGTTCTTC
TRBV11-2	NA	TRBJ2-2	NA	CASSLDRAFSGGELFF	TGTGCCAGCAGCTTAGATAGAGCATTCAGCGGCGGGGAGCTGTTTTTT
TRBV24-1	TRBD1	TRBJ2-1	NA	CATSALTGSVYNEQFF	TGTGCCACCAGTGCCCTGACAGGGTCTGTGTACAATGAGCAGTTCTTC
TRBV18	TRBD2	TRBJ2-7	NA	CASSPRGLAGGREQYF	TGTGCCAGCTCACCGCGTGGACTAGCGGGAGGACGCGAGCAGTACTTC
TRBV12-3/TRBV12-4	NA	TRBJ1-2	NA	CASSFRVYGYTF	TGTGCCAGCAGTTTCAGGGTTTACGGCTACACCTTC